This T cell receptor (beta chain) was captured by sequencing in a study of OX40 agonist ivuxolimab in advanced cancers. Across the whole study: One patient with hepatocellular carcinoma and two with cutaneous melanoma, three in all, had partial responses.

Study-wide results and limits: Clones of CD4+ and CD8+ blood T cells grew by week 6 at doses of 0.1 to 3.0 mg/kg.

Sequenced by immunoSEQ multiplex PCR; TCRdb stores in-frame clones only, minus some. The sample yields over 65,000 clones, around 83% seen once. The CDR3 runs to 12 residues. Trimming cost V 8 bases and J 0 bases, with 8 bases left between them. CDR1 and CDR2 from the germline V gene are WNHNN and SYGVQD (reference sequence). This clone was recorded once. Its matching antigen is unknown. Autoimmune disease history or systemic immunosuppression was exclusionary. With baseline, cycle 4 day 1, and cycle 7 day 1 as timepoints, blood was sampled. The chain is built from TRBV10-1 and TRBJ2-7; D gene ambiguous. The TCR originated in an adult with an advanced solid tumor such as melanoma, head and neck, liver or kidney cancer. The specimen comprised CD4+ or CD8+ T cells sorted from blood, sampled in a trial of the OX40 agonist ivuxolimab. For the CDR3, the DNA is TGCGCCAGCGGTCGATACTCCTACGAGCAGTACTTC. Amino acids: CASGRYSYEQYF.